This T cell receptor (beta chain) was profiled in a study of blood T cell repertoires in COVID-19. Study summary: Nucleic acid was either cDNA or gDNA, and it came from T cells, B-cell-depleted T cells, or PBMCs.

In the original processing: Amplifying reference gene primers gave estimates of nucleated cell counts. TCRdb's table, derived via immunoSEQ multiplex PCR, lists solely in-frame clones and lacks some. V and J calls and clone size are given by that table; D and trimming were obtained from the DNA. This table holds around 480,000 clones, approximately 89% found once. The source is a woman between 50 and 59 years old with COVID-19, enrolled during active disease. Sequenced sample: peripheral blood.

The CDR3 DNA sequence: TGTGCCAGCAGTCGCCGACAGGCTAGGGAAGAGACCCAGTACTTC. Translation gives CASSRRQAREETQYF. This chain joins TRBV27 and TRBJ2-5, with D perhaps matching TRBD1 (6 bases). The CDR3 has 15 amino acids. V was trimmed by 5 bases and J by 3 bases, leaving 16 bases between them. CDR1 is MNHEY, CDR2 SMNVEV, per germline (reference sequence).